Sequencing of this T cell receptor beta chain was carried out in a study of response to subunit inactivated influenza vaccine. Study-wide findings and caveats: New T cells are recruited in small numbers by each seasonal influenza vaccination, according to the authors' suggestion.

A single record per CDR3 protein comes from TCRdb applying MiXCR to the RT-PCR reads. The sample records about 500,000 distinct CDR3 sequences, about 15% being singletons. This clonotype was detected only once. The antigen is unknown. Per germline, CDR1 MNHNS and CDR2 SASEGT. V lost 2 bases and J 4 bases, leaving 6 bases between the germline ends. This CDR3 region has 12 residues. This receptor was obtained from a man aged 45-69 years who received an inactivated influenza vaccine. The V gene is TRBV6-1, the J gene TRBJ2-7, with D unclear. The sequences come from CD4+ T cells sorted from PBMCs, collected about 24 months after vaccination. CDR3 sequence: CASSEIGYEQYF. The CDR3 DNA follows: TGTGCCAGCAGTGAAATCGGGTACGAGCAGTACTTC.